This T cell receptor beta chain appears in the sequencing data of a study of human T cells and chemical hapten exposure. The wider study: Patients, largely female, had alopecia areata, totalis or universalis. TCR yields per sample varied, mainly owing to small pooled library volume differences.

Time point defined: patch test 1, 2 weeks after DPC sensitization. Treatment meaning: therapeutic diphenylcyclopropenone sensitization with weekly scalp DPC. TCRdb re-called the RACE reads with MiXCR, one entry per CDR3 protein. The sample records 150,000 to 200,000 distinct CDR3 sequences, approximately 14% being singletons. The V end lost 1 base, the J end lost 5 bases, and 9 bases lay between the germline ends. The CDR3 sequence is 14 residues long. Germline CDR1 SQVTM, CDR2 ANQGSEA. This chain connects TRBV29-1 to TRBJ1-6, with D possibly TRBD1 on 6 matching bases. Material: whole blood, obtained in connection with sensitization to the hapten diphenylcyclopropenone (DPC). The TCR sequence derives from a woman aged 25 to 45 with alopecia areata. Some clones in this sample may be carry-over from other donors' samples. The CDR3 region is CSVEVAGDNSPLHF. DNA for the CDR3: TGCAGCGTTGAAGTGGCAGGGGATAATTCACCCCTCCACTTT.